The 6 T cell receptor beta chains reported below all come from one sample, sequenced in a study of chemoradiotherapy in HPV16-positive cancers. Using immunoSEQ multiplex PCR, the repertoire was profiled, and TCRdb retains in-frame clones only, with some absent. The sample lists approximately 12,000 clones; over 65% were seen once. Sample acquisition took place from a patient who underwent chemoradiotherapy. The receptors come from a human donor with HPV-associated anogenital cancer.

This clone was seen more than once but under ten times. This chain connects TRBV6-5 to TRBJ2-5, with D maybe TRBD2 (5 bases). From germline, CDR1 is MNHEY and CDR2 SVGAGI. The length of the CDR3 is 12 residues. The V and J ends lost 6 bases and 1 base respectively, with 6 bases between them. This CDR3 reads CASRDFQETQYF. The CDR3 DNA is TGTGCCAGCAGGGACTTCCAAGAGACCCAGTACTTC.

A few counts support this clone. V gene TRBV7-2 combines with J gene TRBJ2-7; D is unclear. Germline V gene data show CDR1 as SGHTA and CDR2 as FQGNSA. Trimming pared 5 bases from V and 6 bases from J, leaving 14 bases between. The CDR3 has 13 residues. CDR3 in amino acids: CASSISRIGEQYF. CDR3 bases: TGTGCCAGCAGCATTAGCCGTATAGGCGAGCAGTACTTC.

The chain recombines TRBV29-1 with TRBJ1-1; 8 bases are shared with TRBD1. This CDR3 contains 15 residues. With 2 bases clipped from V and 0 bases from J, the junction kept 5 bases outside the gene matches. Looked up from germline, CDR1 is SQVTM and CDR2 is ANQGSEA. The CDR3 DNA reads as TGCAGCGTTGAATTCGGGACAGGTTTGAACACTGAAGCTTTCTTT. The encoded protein is CSVEFGTGLNTEAFF.

For the CDR3, the DNA is TGCGCCAGCAGCCCGGGGGTAGCGGAGTACAATGAGCAGTTCTTC. Its translation is CASSPGVAEYNEQFF. The V gene is TRBV4-3, the J gene TRBJ2-1; a possible D gene is TRBD2 (6 bases). The CDR3 length is 15 residues. Deletions cut 4 bases from V and 4 bases from J, with 14 bases between. CDR1 and CDR2 from the germline V gene are LGHNA and YSLEER.

This chain connects TRBV2 to TRBJ2-5, with 12 bases fitting TRBD1. J gave up 3 bases and V 6 bases, and 5 bases lay outside the gene matches. Germline V gene data show CDR1 as SNHLY and CDR2 as FYNNEI. This CDR3 region has 15 residues. CDR3 sequence: CASRKGTGGKETQYF. The DNA for the CDR3 is TGTGCCAGCAGGAAGGGGACAGGGGGCAAAGAGACCCAGTACTTC.

CDR3 loop: CASSQPPTEAFF. CDR3 sequence (DNA): TGTGCCAGCAGCCAACCGCCCACTGAAGCTTTCTTT. This rearrangement joins TRBV28 to TRBJ1-1; D gene uncertain. V was pared by 6 bases and J by 4 bases, with 9 bases between. There are 12 residues in the CDR3. Germline lookup yields CDR1 MDHEN and CDR2 SYDVKM.